A selection of T cell receptor beta chains follows, all from one sample in a study of shared clonotypes between healthy human individuals. The table came from immunoSEQ multiplex PCR; TCRdb's copy has only in-frame clones and leaves some out. The sample holds about 680,000 clones, around 72% seen once. The sample comprised memory CD4+ T cells sorted from blood. All receptors derive from a woman aged 25 to 39 in good health. CDR3s include the opening cysteine and the closing phenylalanine or tryptophan. D genes are given only for firm matches. The size of a clone is reported for some rows only, either as once, few or many, or as a class for expanded clones.

J: TRBJ2-3
V: TRBV7-9
size: .
D: .
CDR3: CASSPDREGSDTQYF
DNA: TGTGCCAGCAGCCCGGACAGGGAGGGTTCCGATACGCAGTATTTT

J: TRBJ2-7
V: TRBV29-1
size: .
D: TRBD2
CDR3: CSVGGLVDEQYF
DNA: TGCAGCGTTGGGGGACTAGTTGACGAGCAGTACTTC

J: TRBJ2-2
V: TRBV5-1
size: .
D: .
CDR3: CASRLNTGELFF
DNA: TGCGCCAGCAGATTGAACACCGGGGAGCTGTTTTTT

J: TRBJ2-7
V: TRBV7-2
size: .
D: TRBD2
CDR3: CASSQTSGSPRAF
DNA: TGTGCCAGCAGCCAGACTAGCGGGAGCCCCAGGGCTTTC

J: TRBJ1-1
V: TRBV4-2
size: .
D: TRBD1
CDR3: CASSRADREGGTEAFF
DNA: TGTGCCAGCAGCCGCGCGGACAGGGAGGGTGGGACTGAAGCTTTCTTT

J: TRBJ2-7
V: TRBV7-9
size: .
D: TRBD2
CDR3: CASSQTTSGTYEQYF
DNA: TGTGCCAGCAGCCAAACGACTAGCGGCACCTACGAGCAGTACTTC

J: TRBJ2-7
V: TRBV7-8
size: .
D: .
CDR3: CASSLRTVIEQYF
DNA: TGTGCCAGCAGCTTAAGAACCGTAATCGAGCAGTACTTC

J: TRBJ1-1
V: TRBV18
size: .
D: .
CDR3: CASSPWGADTEAFF
DNA: TGTGCCAGCTCACCTTGGGGGGCGGACACTGAAGCTTTCTTT

J: TRBJ2-1
V: TRBV30
size: .
D: .
CDR3: CAWSSAGWRFF
DNA: TGTGCCTGGAGTAGTGCGGGATGGAGGTTCTTC

J: TRBJ2-7
V: TRBV25-1
size: .
D: .
CDR3: CASSDFRNDPNEQYF
DNA: TGTGCCAGCAGTGATTTTCGGAACGACCCCAACGAGCAGTACTTC

J: TRBJ2-7
V: TRBV6-6
size: .
D: TRBD1
CDR3: CASSQFSGGPYEQYF
DNA: TGTGCCAGCAGTCAGTTCTCAGGGGGCCCATACGAGCAGTACTTC

J: TRBJ2-5
V: TRBV5-1
size: .
D: TRBD1
CDR3: CASSPDRVGETQYF
DNA: TGCGCCAGCAGCCCGGACAGGGTGGGAGAGACCCAGTACTTC

J: TRBJ1-1
V: TRBV29-1
size: .
D: TRBD1
CDR3: CSVHRGENTEAFF
DNA: TGCAGCGTGCACAGGGGGGAGAACACTGAAGCTTTCTTT

J: TRBJ2-5
V: TRBV7-9
size: .
D: .
CDR3: CASSLRPNQETQYF
DNA: TGTGCCAGCAGCTTACGCCCCAACCAAGAGACCCAGTACTTC

J: TRBJ2-2
V: TRBV7-3
size: .
D: TRBD1
CDR3: CASSLTVNQGDTGELFF
DNA: TGTGCCAGCAGCTTAACGGTAAACCAGGGGGACACCGGGGAGCTGTTTTTT

J: TRBJ2-5
V: TRBV28
size: .
D: TRBD2
CDR3: CASSLGAGGWETQYF
DNA: TGTGCCAGCAGTTTAGGAGCGGGAGGGTGGGAGACCCAGTACTTC

J: TRBJ1-5
V: TRBV30
size: .
D: .
CDR3: CAWSEGGDRRYSNQPQHF
DNA: TGTGCCTGGAGTGAAGGGGGGGACCGACGTTATAGCAATCAGCCCCAGCATTTT

J: TRBJ2-3
V: TRBV7-3
size: few
D: .
CDR3: CASSLNGVNTQYF
DNA: TGTGCCAGCAGCTTAAACGGTGTGAATACGCAGTATTTT

J: TRBJ2-7
V: TRBV19
size: .
D: TRBD2
CDR3: CASSILGGRPYEQYF
DNA: TGTGCCAGTAGTATATTGGGGGGGAGACCGTACGAGCAGTACTTC

J: TRBJ1-4
V: TRBV2
size: .
D: TRBD1
CDR3: CASGRDRGQNEKLFF
DNA: TGTGCCAGCGGGCGGGACAGGGGACAGAATGAAAAACTGTTTTTT

J: TRBJ2-1
V: TRBV28
size: .
D: .
CDR3: CASSSSGNSNEQFF
DNA: TGTGCCAGCAGTTCATCAGGGAATTCCAATGAGCAGTTCTTC

J: TRBJ2-5
V: TRBV14
size: .
D: .
CDR3: CASSRYYGGQETQYF
DNA: TGTGCCAGCAGCAGATATTATGGGGGCCAAGAGACCCAGTACTTC

J: TRBJ2-2
V: TRBV18
size: .
D: .
CDR3: CASSLFRDTGELFF
DNA: TGTGCCAGCTCCCTTTTTAGAGACACCGGGGAGCTGTTTTTT

J: TRBJ2-5
V: TRBV5-8
size: once
D: TRBD2
CDR3: CASSLLAGKETQYF
DNA: TGTGCCAGCAGCTTACTAGCGGGTAAAGAGACCCAGTACTTC

J: TRBJ2-1
V: TRBV11-2
size: .
D: TRBD2
CDR3: CASRETSGGYNEQFF
DNA: TGTGCCAGCAGAGAGACTAGCGGAGGCTACAATGAGCAGTTCTTC

J: TRBJ2-1
V: TRBV28
size: few
D: .
CDR3: CASSGHEQFF
DNA: TGTGCCAGCAGTGGGCATGAGCAGTTCTTC

J: TRBJ1-2
V: TRBV28
size: .
D: .
CDR3: CASSGHLNYGYTF
DNA: TGTGCCAGCAGTGGACATCTGAACTATGGCTACACCTTC

J: TRBJ2-5
V: TRBV10-2
size: .
D: TRBD2
CDR3: CASRRTSGMLETQYF
DNA: TGCGCCAGCAGGAGGACTAGCGGGATGTTAGAGACCCAGTACTTC

J: TRBJ2-1
V: TRBV6-5
size: .
D: .
CDR3: CASSYSEGGEQFF
DNA: TGTGCCAGCAGTTACTCGGAGGGCGGTGAGCAGTTCTTC

J: TRBJ2-7
V: TRBV2
size: .
D: .
CDR3: CASSRRGNHEQYF
DNA: TGTGCCAGCAGTCGGAGGGGGAACCACGAGCAGTACTTC

J: TRBJ1-2
V: TRBV9
size: .
D: TRBD1
CDR3: CASSQFRDRDGYTF
DNA: TGTGCCAGCAGCCAATTCCGGGACAGGGATGGCTACACCTTC

J: TRBJ1-2
V: TRBV18
size: few
D: .
CDR3: CASSINRVANYGYTF
DNA: TGTGCCAGCTCAATAAACAGGGTTGCCAACTATGGCTACACCTTC

J: TRBJ2-7
V: TRBV5-1
size: .
D: TRBD1
CDR3: CASSFSGQGIEQYF
DNA: TGCGCCAGCAGCTTTTCGGGACAGGGTATAGAGCAGTACTTC

J: TRBJ2-5
V: TRBV5-1
size: .
D: TRBD2
CDR3: CASSLGGSSLLTETQYF
DNA: TGCGCCAGCAGCTTGGGCGGGAGTAGTTTATTGACGGAGACCCAGTACTTC

J: TRBJ2-7
V: TRBV4-1
size: .
D: TRBD2
CDR3: CASRKLAGSGEQYF
DNA: TGCGCCAGCAGAAAACTAGCGGGGTCCGGCGAGCAGTACTTC

J: TRBJ1-2
V: TRBV18
size: once
D: TRBD1
CDR3: CASSPSGGQHYGYTF
DNA: TGTGCCAGCTCACCATCCGGGGGACAGCACTATGGCTACACCTTC

J: TRBJ1-1
V: TRBV7-2
size: .
D: .
CDR3: CASSSRLMMNTEAFF
DNA: TGTGCCAGCAGTTCCCGACTGATGATGAACACTGAAGCTTTCTTT

J: TRBJ2-2
V: TRBV6-5
size: .
D: .
CDR3: CASSYSSGRIAGELFF
DNA: TGTGCCAGCAGTTACTCGTCGGGGCGGATCGCTGGGGAGCTGTTTTTT

J: TRBJ1-4
V: TRBV6-5
size: .
D: TRBD1
CDR3: CASSSRQGSSELFF
DNA: TGTGCCAGCAGTTCACGACAGGGCAGCTCCGAACTGTTTTTT

J: TRBJ2-6
V: TRBV28
size: .
D: TRBD1
CDR3: CASRRDRATGTSGANVLTF
DNA: TGTGCCAGCAGAAGGGACAGGGCGACGGGCACTTCTGGGGCCAACGTCCTGACTTTC

J: TRBJ2-7
V: TRBV18
size: .
D: .
CDR3: CASSQDSGVDEQYF
DNA: TGTGCCAGCTCACAGGACTCAGGGGTGGACGAGCAGTACTTC

J: TRBJ2-2
V: TRBV7-9
size: .
D: .
CDR3: CASSRRDSYTGELFF
DNA: TGTGCCAGCAGCCGGAGGGACAGTTACACCGGGGAGCTGTTTTTT

J: TRBJ2-7
V: TRBV28
size: .
D: .
CDR3: CASTLSQVNYEQYF
DNA: TGTGCCAGCACCCTAAGTCAGGTCAACTACGAGCAGTACTTC

J: TRBJ2-6
V: TRBV28
size: .
D: .
CDR3: CASSPHSGANVLTF
DNA: TGTGCCAGCAGCCCGCACTCTGGGGCCAACGTCCTGACTTTC

J: TRBJ1-3
V: TRBV5-1
size: few
D: .
CDR3: CASSFSGGTTGNTIYF
DNA: TGCGCCAGCAGCTTTAGCGGGGGTACGACTGGAAACACCATATATTTT

J: TRBJ2-1
V: TRBV30
size: once
D: TRBD2
CDR3: CAWNTLAYEQFF
DNA: TGTGCCTGGAACACACTAGCGTATGAGCAGTTCTTC

J: TRBJ2-1
V: TRBV5-1
size: .
D: TRBD2
CDR3: CASSWTSGSPNYNEQFF
DNA: TGCGCCAGCAGCTGGACTAGCGGGAGCCCAAACTACAATGAGCAGTTCTTC

J: TRBJ2-3
V: TRBV7-9
size: few
D: TRBD1
CDR3: CASRSPGTGGTDTQYF
DNA: TGTGCCAGCAGATCGCCGGGGACAGGGGGGACAGATACGCAGTATTTT

J: TRBJ2-7
V: TRBV25-1
size: .
D: .
CDR3: CASSDNVLATYEQYF
DNA: TGTGCCAGCAGTGACAACGTTCTAGCTACTTACGAGCAGTACTTC

J: TRBJ2-1
V: TRBV7-2
size: .
D: .
CDR3: CASSLGTMFNEQFF
DNA: TGTGCCAGCAGCTTAGGGACTATGTTCAATGAGCAGTTCTTC

J: TRBJ2-3
V: TRBV9
size: .
D: TRBD2
CDR3: CASSGRPSGAQYF
DNA: TGTGCCAGCAGCGGCCGTCCTAGCGGGGCGCAGTATTTT

J: TRBJ2-7
V: TRBV28
size: .
D: .
CDR3: CASSSLGAYEQYF
DNA: TGTGCCAGCAGTTCCCTTGGGGCCTACGAGCAGTACTTC

J: TRBJ1-1
V: TRBV5-1
size: .
D: .
CDR3: CASSFQGRNTEAFF
DNA: TGCGCCAGCAGCTTTCAGGGGAGGAACACTGAAGCTTTCTTT

J: TRBJ2-3
V: TRBV19
size: .
D: TRBD2
CDR3: CATSAGYTDTQYF
DNA: TGTGCCACCTCAGCGGGGTACACAGATACGCAGTATTTT

J: TRBJ2-5
V: TRBV5-1
size: .
D: .
CDR3: CASSAGTPDQTQYF
DNA: TGCGCCAGCAGCGCCGGGACCCCCGACCAGACCCAGTACTTC